This T cell receptor beta chain was captured in a study of cytomegalovirus exposure and HLA in healthy donors. General observations from the study: A later analysis showed HLA-associated TCR beta chains outstripping equally common others in clonal expansion. CMV serostatus alone was available as immune exposure information. As a later analysis revealed, most CMV-associated TCR beta chains appeared HLA-restricted.

This CDR3 spans 18 amino acids. Germline values: CDR1 KGHSH, CDR2 LQKENI. V lost 3 bases, J lost 0 bases, and 20 bases lay in between. As regards this clone: Its specificity is unknown.

The donors, nominally healthy at sampling, likely had unrecorded immune exposures. Vbeta (60) and Jbeta (13) primers were used in the PCR. Only in-frame clones appear in the TCRdb table, and some are missing; sequencing was by immunoSEQ multiplex PCR. This repertoire comprises about 52,000 clones; its ten largest clones make up 10% to 15%. The receptor comes from a woman aged 60-75 years in good health and CMV-seropositive. Specimen: PBMCs. The genes are TRBV18 and TRBJ1-1; a weak D match, TRBD1 (5 bases). CDR3: CASSPFPGRGYMNTEAFF. Written as DNA, the CDR3 is TGTGCCAGCTCACCCTTCCCGGGGAGGGGCTATATGAACACTGAAGCTTTCTTT.